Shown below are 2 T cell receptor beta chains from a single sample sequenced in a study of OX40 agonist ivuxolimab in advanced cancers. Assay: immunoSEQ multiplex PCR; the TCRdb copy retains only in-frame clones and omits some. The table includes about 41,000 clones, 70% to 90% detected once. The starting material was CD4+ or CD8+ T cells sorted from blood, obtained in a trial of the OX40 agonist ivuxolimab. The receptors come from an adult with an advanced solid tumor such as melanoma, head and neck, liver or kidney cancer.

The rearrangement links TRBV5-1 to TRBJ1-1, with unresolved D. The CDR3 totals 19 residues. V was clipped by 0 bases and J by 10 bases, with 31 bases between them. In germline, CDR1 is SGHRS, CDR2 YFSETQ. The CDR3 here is CASSLGRLVRKGPTPGAFF. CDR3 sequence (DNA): TGCGCCAGCAGCTTGGGAAGGCTAGTGAGGAAGGGTCCGACACCTGGAGCTTTCTTT.

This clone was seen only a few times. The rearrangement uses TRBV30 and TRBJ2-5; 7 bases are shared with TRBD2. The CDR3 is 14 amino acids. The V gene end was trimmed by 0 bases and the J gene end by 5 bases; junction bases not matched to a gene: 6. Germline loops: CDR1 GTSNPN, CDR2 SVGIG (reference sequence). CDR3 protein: CAWSVPGLRETQYF. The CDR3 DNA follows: TGTGCCTGGAGTGTACCGGGACTAAGGGAGACCCAGTACTTC.